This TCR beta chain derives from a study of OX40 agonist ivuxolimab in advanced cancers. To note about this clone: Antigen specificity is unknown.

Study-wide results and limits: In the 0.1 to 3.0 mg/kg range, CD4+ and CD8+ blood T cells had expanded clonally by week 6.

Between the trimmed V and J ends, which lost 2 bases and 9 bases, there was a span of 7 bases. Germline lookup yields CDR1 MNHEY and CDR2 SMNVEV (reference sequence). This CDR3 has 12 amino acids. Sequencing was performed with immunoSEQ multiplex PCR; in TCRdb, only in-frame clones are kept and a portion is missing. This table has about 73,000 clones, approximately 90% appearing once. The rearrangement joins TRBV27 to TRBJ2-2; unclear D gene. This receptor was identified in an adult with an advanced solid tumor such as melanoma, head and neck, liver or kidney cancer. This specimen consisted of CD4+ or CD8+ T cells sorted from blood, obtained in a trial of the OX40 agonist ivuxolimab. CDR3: CASSLAIRELFF. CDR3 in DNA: TGTGCCAGCAGTTTAGCCATTCGGGAGCTGTTTTTT.